One sample yielded the 24 T cell receptor beta chains listed below, sequenced in a study of cytomegalovirus exposure and HLA in healthy donors (dated 2017 in TCRdb). Libraries were constructed by the immunoSEQ multiplex PCR assay. For the multiplex PCR, a mixture combining 60 forward primers for TCR Vbeta segments and 13 reverse primers for TCR Jbeta segments was used. TCRdb carries this immuneACCESS record with in-frame sequences only. Its versions omit some clonotypes, under half of them owing to an unresolved V gene in the studies checked, with the rest unexplained. This sample comprises some 140,000 clones, approximately 80% of them detected only once. The ten largest clones capture around 3% of the sample. The sequenced sample was PBMCs. These receptors were taken from a man aged 40-55 years in good health and CMV-seronegative.

This clone was seen a few times. The chain links TRBV4-3 to TRBJ1-1; D unclear. The CDR3 loop spans 15 amino acids. Germline loops: CDR1 LGHNA, CDR2 YSLEER. V was shortened by 0 bases and J by 9 bases, with 17 bases between the two germline ends. For the CDR3, the DNA is TGCGCCAGCAGCCAAGATCTCGCGAGAAGATCACAAGCTTTCTTT. Its translation: CASSQDLARRSQAFF.

V gene TRBV7-9 combines with J gene TRBJ2-7; 8 bases are shared with TRBD1. Germline loops: CDR1 SEHNR, CDR2 FQNEAQ (reference sequence). The CDR3 runs 14 residues. V was clipped by 3 bases and J by 3 bases; unmatched bases: 4. The CDR3 here is CASSLGQENYEQYF. CDR3 coding DNA: TGTGCCAGCAGCTTGGGACAGGAGAACTACGAGCAGTACTTC.

The chain carries TRBV28 and TRBJ2-6; tentative D call: TRBD1 (6 bases). The ends were cut back, 4 bases at V and 0 bases at J, with 16 bases in the middle. Germline assignment: CDR1 MDHEN and CDR2 SYDVKM. This CDR3 is built from 18 residues. The CDR3 here is CASSSNRVRVSGANVLTF. The CDR3 DNA is TGTGCCAGCAGTTCAAACAGGGTTAGGGTCTCTGGGGCCAACGTCCTGACTTTC.

V and J are TRBV5-6 and TRBJ1-1; D gene uncertain. Germline CDR1 reads SGHDT; CDR2 reads YYEEEE. The CDR3 is 14 amino acids. Trimming removed 4 bases from V and 1 base from J, with 11 bases in between. The CDR3 DNA follows: TGTGCCAGCAGCCCTGGACTCAGGAACACTGAAGCTTTCTTT. Its translation is CASSPGLRNTEAFF.

This clone has only a few counts. DNA of the CDR3: TGTGCCAGCAGTTTAACAGGGGGCCAAAGCTACACCTTC. As protein: CASSLTGGQSYTF. The chain employs TRBV7-9 and TRBJ1-2, with 9 bases matching TRBD1. Germline CDR1 SEHNR, CDR2 FQNEAQ (reference sequence). This CDR3 spans 13 amino acids. V gave up 6 bases and J gave up 9 bases; unmatched junction bases: 8.

This chain connects TRBV6-5 to TRBJ2-7; D not resolved. CDR3 length: 16 residues. Per the germline V gene, CDR1 is MNHEY and CDR2 is SVGAGI. Trimming took 0 bases from V and 6 from J, leaving 18 bases between them. The CDR3 loop is CASSYSMGPPSREQYF. Here the CDR3 DNA reads TGTGCCAGCAGTTACTCGATGGGTCCCCCTAGTCGCGAGCAGTACTTC.

The V gene is TRBV6-1, the J gene TRBJ1-1; perhaps TRBD1 as D (6 bases). The germline CDR1 and CDR2 sequences are MNHNS and SASEGT. Trimming removed 4 bases at V and 1 base at J, with 10 bases between. The CDR3 is made up of 14 amino acids. The CDR3 spells CASSAGGANTEAFF. The DNA of the CDR3 is TGTGCCAGCAGTGCCGGGGGGGCGAACACTGAAGCTTTCTTT.

The sample holds many counts of this clone. The rearrangement links TRBV18 to TRBJ2-7; D not resolved. From germline, CDR1 is KGHSH and CDR2 LQKENI. Trimming stripped 2 bases from V and 5 bases from J, with 16 bases between. This CDR3 comprises 15 residues. The chain's CDR3 is CASSPGLSGFDEQYF. The CDR3 nucleotides are TGTGCCAGCTCACCAGGCCTATCGGGTTTTGACGAGCAGTACTTC.

The V gene is TRBV6-4, the J gene TRBJ1-2; possibly TRBD1 for D (5 bases). The CDR3 consists of 14 residues. Germline V gene data show CDR1 as MRHNA and CDR2 as SNTAGT. The V gene lost 6 bases and the J gene lost 4 bases, with 15 bases spanning the gap. The CDR3 nucleotides read TGTGCCAGCAGCCCGACGACAGCCTCCTATGGCTACACCTTC. Protein: CASSPTTASYGYTF.

The rearrangement joins TRBV4-1 to TRBJ1-2, with unresolved D. The ends were cut back, 1 base at V and 5 bases at J, with 5 bases in the middle. CDR1 and CDR2 (germline): MGHRA, YSYEKL. This CDR3 region has 12 residues. The CDR3 is CASSQGPYGYTF. The CDR3 DNA reads as TGCGCCAGCAGCCAAGGGCCTTATGGCTACACCTTC.

The rearrangement uses TRBV4-3 and TRBJ2-1; 14 bases match TRBD2. Losses at the gene ends were 3 bases for V and 8 bases for J; bases not matched to a gene: 9. The CDR3 is 17 residues long. The V gene's germline CDR1 is LGHNA and CDR2 YSLEER. CDR3 in DNA: TGCGCCAGCAGCCACCCCAGGGGACTAGCGGGAGCCCATGAGCAGTTCTTC. It encodes CASSHPRGLAGAHEQFF.

This clone was observed a few times. The chain recombines TRBV5-1 with TRBJ2-2, with 8 bases lining up with TRBD2. Germline values: CDR1 SGHRS, CDR2 YFSETQ. The CDR3 contains 16 residues. Germline trimming cut 4 bases from V and 5 bases from J; bases unmatched to any gene: 10. CDR3: CASSPGGGGLTGELFF. The CDR3 DNA follows: TGCGCCAGCAGCCCCGGAGGCGGGGGGCTTACCGGGGAGCTGTTTTTT.

The chain combines TRBV30 with TRBJ2-7; 8 nucleotides align to TRBD1. Germline V gene sequence: CDR1 GTSNPN, CDR2 SVGIG (reference sequence). J lost 2 bases, V lost 5 bases, and 2 bases had no gene match. The CDR3 runs to 12 residues. The CDR3 DNA sequence: TGTGCCTGGGGGACAGGCGCCTACGAGCAGTACTTC. It specifies CAWGTGAYEQYF.

The chain carries TRBV5-1 and TRBJ1-5; possibly TRBD1 for D (6 bases). Germline CDR1 SGHRS, CDR2 YFSETQ. V was pared by 0 bases and J by 7 bases, with 11 bases between. This CDR3 region has 14 residues. The CDR3 region is CASSLGGRGQPQHF. CDR3 coding DNA: TGCGCCAGCAGCTTGGGTGGCAGGGGACAGCCCCAGCATTTT.

The rearrangement joins TRBV19 to TRBJ2-7; 7 positions agree with TRBD1. In germline, CDR1 is LNHDA, CDR2 SQIVND (reference sequence). After removal of 5 bases from V and 1 base from J, the junction contained 5 bases not matched to a gene. CDR3 length: 14 amino acids. This chain's CDR3 is CASSGTGDSYEQYF. The CDR3 bases are TGTGCCAGTAGTGGCACAGGGGATTCCTACGAGCAGTACTTC.

This clone was observed a single time. The V gene is TRBV2, the J gene TRBJ2-5, with a possible D match to TRBD1 (7 bases). Looked up from germline, CDR1 is SNHLY and CDR2 is FYNNEI. V was cut by 4 bases and J by 5 bases, with 17 bases left in between. The CDR3 runs to 15 residues. CDR3 nucleotide sequence: TGTGCCAGCAGTGGTCAGGGGGGCCGGGGGGAGACCCAGTACTTC. Translating it yields CASSGQGGRGETQYF.

The chain employs TRBV4-1 and TRBJ1-5; the D gene is possibly TRBD1 (6 bases). With 0 bases removed from V and 7 bases from J, the gap between germline ends came to 16 bases. The germline V gene has CDR1 MGHRA and CDR2 YSYEKL. The CDR3 consists of 16 residues. The CDR3 is CASSQDLGQSGQPQHF. The DNA for the CDR3 is TGCGCCAGCAGCCAAGATTTAGGACAGTCAGGGCAGCCCCAGCATTTT.

A note on this clone: Other DNA sequences within the sample encode an identical CDR3. CDR3 in DNA: TGCAGCGTTGAAGAAGGTACAGGTGGCAATCAGCCCCAGCATTTT. Translating gives CSVEEGTGGNQPQHF. The gene calls are TRBV29-1 and TRBJ1-5, with a possible D match to TRBD1 (5 bases). The CDR3 runs 15 residues. With 0 bases removed from V and 2 bases from J, the gap between germline ends came to 11 bases. Germline CDR1 reads SQVTM; CDR2 reads ANQGSEA.

The chain recombines TRBV25-1 with TRBJ1-5; possibly TRBD1 for D (5 bases). V lost 8 bases, J lost 5 bases, and 16 bases lay in between. Germline assignment: CDR1 MGHDK and CDR2 SYGVNS. The length of the CDR3 is 14 residues. CDR3 DNA sequence: TGTGCCAGCGCCAGAGGATGGGGGGATCAGCCCCAGCATTTT. This codes for CASARGWGDQPQHF.

The V and J genes are TRBV27 and TRBJ2-4; D call uncertain. The CDR3 is 16 amino acids. Trimming removed 0 bases from V and 0 bases from J, with 9 bases in between. From germline, CDR1 is MNHEY and CDR2 SMNVEV (reference sequence). For the CDR3, the DNA is TGTGCCAGCAGTTTATCGGCGGTTATAGCCAAAAACATTCAGTACTTC. Residues: CASSLSAVIAKNIQYF.

V usage is TRBV30 and J usage is TRBJ1-5; D is perhaps TRBD1 (6 bases). This CDR3 has 16 amino acids. V lost 2 bases, J lost 0 bases, and 14 bases lay in between. Germline V lookup: CDR1 GTSNPN, CDR2 SVGIG (reference sequence). CDR3 amino acids: CAWSLGHQYSNQPQHF. CDR3 sequence (DNA): TGTGCCTGGAGTTTGGGACATCAGTATAGCAATCAGCCCCAGCATTTT.

The genes are TRBV4-2 and TRBJ1-5; D call uncertain. The CDR3 consists of 18 residues. CDR1 and CDR2 from the germline V gene are LGHNA and YNFKEQ. V lost 3 bases, J lost 4 bases, and 22 bases lay in between. The CDR3 spells CASSHGGSPSGVNQPQHF. The CDR3 bases are TGTGCCAGCAGCCATGGAGGGAGTCCGTCCGGGGTAAATCAGCCCCAGCATTTT.

This clone showed up just a few times. The chain is built from TRBV27 and TRBJ2-3; 7 bases match TRBD1. V was pared by 8 bases and J by 2 bases, with 10 bases of the junction left unmatched. Germline loops: CDR1 MNHEY, CDR2 SMNVEV (reference sequence). This CDR3 is 15 amino acids long. CDR3 in DNA: TGTGCCAGCCGACCGGGGACAGCAAACACAGATACGCAGTATTTT. This translates into CASRPGTANTDTQYF.

The chain is built from TRBV7-2 and TRBJ1-2; 10 bases line up with TRBD1. The V gene end was trimmed by 4 bases and the J gene end by 0 bases; junction bases not matched to a gene: 5. Germline-derived CDR1 and CDR2 are SGHTA and FQGNSA. The length of the CDR3 is 16 residues. The DNA of the CDR3 is TGTGCCAGCAGCTCGACGGACAGGGGGTCTAACTATGGCTACACCTTC. This translates into CASSSTDRGSNYGYTF. The whole variable domain, remainder taken from reference TRBV7-2 and TRBJ1-2, is GAGVSQSPSNKVTEKGKDVELRCDPISGHTALYWYRQSLGQGLEFLIYFQGNSAPDKSGLPSDRFSAERTGGSVSTLTIQRTQQEDSAVYLCASSSTDRGSNYGYTFGSGTRLTVV.